Sequencing of this TCR beta chain was carried out in a study of blood T cell repertoires in COVID-19. For the study at large: Donors in the United States, Italy and Spain gave samples during acute or convalescent COVID-19. Sample material is recorded as cDNA or gDNA derived from T cells, B-cell-depleted T cells, or PBMCs.

Here immunoSEQ multiplex PCR was the method, and the copy in TCRdb shows in-frame clones only, minus some. The data show fewer than 250,000 clones, 90% seen once. The CDR3 sequence is 16 residues long. The rearrangement links TRBV21-1 to TRBJ1-5; the table's D call, TRBD1, has no DNA check behind it. TRBV21-1 is a pseudogene locus. This sequence was found in a man aged 25 to 40 with COVID-19, enrolled during active disease. Source material: peripheral blood. The CDR3 nucleotides read TGTGCCAGCAGCTCCCGGGGCATCCCAGGGGATCAGCCCCAGCATTTT. It encodes CASSSRGIPGDQPQHF.